Described below is a single T cell receptor (beta chain) sequence and its context. This receptor's antigen is unknown. No much larger clone is present one base from it, and per-base qualities are unavailable. RNA was extracted using the RNeasy kit, and about 0.5 to 1 ug of the RNA was reverse transcribed with random hexamers. The immunoSEQ multiplex PCR assay, which covers 54 Vbeta and 13 Jbeta segments, was used to amplify TCR beta CDR3 regions. PCR amplification bias was corrected by using a synthetic template baseline for primer optimization and computational correction. In the original analysis: Reads were assigned to V, D and J genes according to IMGT and analyzed in immunoSEQ Analyzer, with only productive sequences retained. Clonality was computed as one minus Shannon entropy normalized by log2 of the number of productive unique sequences. For each patient and control, public and private clones were evaluated within the 100 most prevalent clones. A clone was defined as Susac-specific if it was absent from the healthy and MS cohorts, from roughly 1,000 published viral clones and from other ImmuneACCESS disease sequences. Using fastp trimming at Q25 and MiXCR clonotype assembly, TCRdb reanalyzed the public sequencing data and kept in-frame beta chains. Entries that share a CDR3 protein sequence are merged under the most common genes and DNA. None of the V and J calls come from the authors' own analysis; TCRdb made them. This sample has about 83,000 distinct CDR3 sequences in its table, and roughly 94% of those were observed once. Roughly 0.5% of the sample belongs to the ten largest clones.

High-throughput TCR beta sequencing profiled peripheral blood CD8+ and CD4+ T cells from healthy donors, Susac syndrome patients and multiple sclerosis patients. The Susac syndrome patients fulfilled recently defined diagnostic criteria for either definite or probable disease. Bulk CD8+ and CD4+ T cells were purified by magnetic negative isolation, while CD8+ TEMRA cells were enriched using FACS. Blood was drawn into EDTA tubes, processed within 24 hours, and PBMCs were isolated by density gradient centrifugation. PBMCs destined for TCR sequencing were cryopreserved in liquid nitrogen and later thawed in a 37 °C water bath. The sorted or isolated CD4+, CD8+ and CD8+ TEMRA cells reached a purity of at least 90%. The sample is drawn from a study of CD8 T cells in Susac syndrome (dated by TCRdb to about 2019). For the study in its entirety: Among the Susac syndrome patients who were sequenced, clinically active disease was present in six and clinical remission was observed in fewer than 10. The study used repertoire sequencing to test whether antigen drove CD8+ T cell activation and differentiation in Susac syndrome. Clonality of the CD8+ T cell repertoire was compared between eleven to twelve healthy donors, some 14 Susac syndrome patients and 15 or so multiple sclerosis patients. At the time of blood withdrawal, Susac syndrome patients were either therapy-naive, taking corticosteroids (with some also receiving IVIg), or on IVIg alone. Study-wide findings and limitations: In the total CD8+ and CD8+ TEMRA repertoires, around 17 and five Susac-specific public clones, respectively, were identified. Susac syndrome CD8+ repertoires showed clonal expansion, highest in CD8+ TEMRA cells and greater in clinically active than remitting patients. The number of individuals in the TCR sequencing and HLA analysis was recognized as being relatively small.

According to the germline V gene (reference sequence), CDR1 reads DFQATT and CDR2 reads SNEGSKA. The CDR3 starts with the cysteine, ends with the phenylalanine, and has 16 residues. The DNA shown is the 48-base CDR3, in frame from base 1. The junction shows trimming of 1 base on V and 3 bases on J, plus 19 bases between the germline ends. The specimen sequenced was CD8+ T cells from PBMCs. The sequence was collected from a human donor with Susac syndrome. The chain joins TRBV20-1 to TRBJ2-7; TRBD2 might be the D gene, on 6 matching bases. At the DNA level, the sequence is TGCAGTGCTAGAGTATCTATAGCGGCCACTCTCTACGAGCAGTACTTC. Protein translation: CSARVSIAATLYEQYF.